A single sample is the source of the 20 T cell receptor beta chains below, sequenced in a study of neurological immune-mediated disorders. TCRdb processed the 5' RACE reads anew with MiXCR; each CDR3 protein has one entry. The sample includes around 70,000 distinct CDR3 sequences, 4.5% to 5.5% of them seen just once. Source material: PBMCs. The source is a woman in her 70s with multiple sclerosis.

This sequence joins TRBV12-3 or TRBV12-4 and TRBJ2-6, with D perhaps matching TRBD2 (7 bases). V gave up 7 bases and J gave up 3 bases, with 16 bases separating them. The CDR3 is 16 residues long. CDR3 in DNA: TGTGCCAGCAACCCTCGGGGGGCGCTTGGGGCCAACGTCCTGACTTTC. Protein product: CASNPRGALGANVLTF.

This clonotype was picked up many times. The chain has TRBV20-1 and TRBJ2-1; perhaps TRBD2 as D (6 bases). Germline CDR1 is DFQATT and CDR2 is SNEGSKA (reference sequence). V lost 3 bases and J lost 5, with 14 bases in between. CDR3 size: 14 residues. CDR3 sequence reads: CSASWSEGHNEQFF. The CDR3 DNA follows: TGCAGTGCTAGCTGGTCGGAGGGGCACAATGAGCAGTTCTTC.

A word on this clonotype: This may come from a read error, since a much larger clone is one base off. The chain combines TRBV7-2 with TRBJ1-2, with 7 bases that match TRBD1. Germline CDR1 is SGHTA and CDR2 is FQGNSA. The length of the CDR3 is 15 residues. V shed 3 bases, J shed 2 bases, and the junction held 6 bases outside the gene matches. In DNA form, the CDR3 reads TGTGCCAGCAGCTTGGGGGACAGACCAAACTATGGCTACACCTTC. Protein sequence: CASSLGDRPNYGYTF.

V gene TRBV12-3 or TRBV12-4 combines with J gene TRBJ1-1; 8 bases line up with TRBD1. This CDR3 comprises 16 residues. Germline trimming cut 3 bases from V and 3 bases from J; bases unmatched to any gene: 9. The CDR3 is CASSLYQGAWDTEAFF. The CDR3 DNA is TGTGCCAGCAGTTTGTATCAGGGGGCTTGGGACACTGAAGCTTTCTTT.

This clonotype came up many times. The chain recombines TRBV11-2 with TRBJ2-1; 8 positions match TRBD2. Germline lookup yields CDR1 SGHAT and CDR2 FQNNGV. V was clipped by 6 bases and J by 2 bases; unmatched bases: 6. This CDR3 is 15 amino acids long. As DNA, the CDR3 is TGTGCCAGCAGGAAACCGGGACTAGCCTACAATGAGCAGTTCTTC. Its translation is CASRKPGLAYNEQFF.

This clonotype was picked up many times. The V gene is TRBV5-1, the J gene TRBJ1-2, with D perhaps matching TRBD1 (5 bases). Germline V gives CDR1 SGHRS, CDR2 YFSETQ. The CDR3 contains 16 residues. V lost 5 bases and J 8 bases, leaving 25 bases between the germline ends. The CDR3 loop is CASSSVGWTREGGYTF. The CDR3, as DNA: TGCGCCAGCAGTTCGGTGGGGTGGACAAGGGAAGGAGGCTACACCTTC.

The sample holds many counts of this clonotype. The chain carries TRBV5-1 and TRBJ2-3; D remains unclear. Germline assignment: CDR1 SGHRS and CDR2 YFSETQ. The CDR3 has 15 residues. V dropped 1 base and J dropped 1 base, with 10 bases sitting between them. CDR3 DNA sequence: TGCGCCAGCAGCTTGCAGATCGGCGGCACAGATACGCAGTATTTT. Translating it yields CASSLQIGGTDTQYF.

This clonotype was seen only a few times. V is TRBV20-1 and J is TRBJ1-2, with D possibly matching TRBD1 (6 bases). V lost 1 base to trimming and J lost 4 bases, with 16 bases between them. CDR3 length equals 15 residues. Germline CDR1 and CDR2: DFQATT and SNEGSKA (reference sequence). CDR3 region: CSARAGASSLYGYTF. Here the CDR3 DNA reads TGCAGTGCTAGAGCGGGGGCCAGTTCCCTCTATGGCTACACCTTC.

This clonotype was picked up many times. The J gene is TRBJ1-1, the V gene TRBV20-1; 10 nucleotides align to TRBD1. Germline trimming cut 5 bases from V and 6 bases from J; bases unmatched to any gene: 3. CDR1 and CDR2 from the germline V gene are DFQATT and SNEGSKA (reference sequence). There are 12 residues in the CDR3. The CDR3 nucleotides are TGCAGTGCTCCCGGACAGGGGGCTGAAGCTTTCTTT. This translates into CSAPGQGAEAFF.

Worth noting for this clonotype: A read error is possible here, since a much larger clone lies one base away. The chain joins TRBV20-1 to TRBJ1-2; tentative D call: TRBD1 (5 bases). Germline CDR1 DFQATT, CDR2 SNEGSKA (reference sequence). This CDR3 region has 12 residues. For the CDR3, the DNA is TGCAGTGATAGATCAGGGAATCGCGGCTACACCTTC. Its translation is CSDRSGNRGYTF.

This clonotype has ten or more counts. The gene calls are TRBV7-2 and TRBJ2-7, with 8 bases identical to TRBD2. Germline lookup yields CDR1 SGHTA and CDR2 FQGNSA. V gave up 4 bases and J gave up 3 bases; unmatched junction bases: 2. The CDR3 length is 13 residues. The CDR3: CASSSRGGYEQYF. In DNA, the CDR3 is TGTGCCAGCAGCTCTCGGGGGGGCTACGAGCAGTACTTC.

In its sample, this clonotype is medium-sized. The chain uses TRBV7-2 and TRBJ2-2; D is possibly TRBD1 (6 bases). Germline CDR1 SGHTA, CDR2 FQGNSA. V shed 5 bases and J shed 0 bases, with 13 bases lying between them. The CDR3 runs to 16 residues. The CDR3 nucleotides read TGTGCCAGCAGCGTGACTCGGACAGCGAACACCGGGGAGCTGTTTTTT. Its translation: CASSVTRTANTGELFF. The full variable domain, in which reference TRBV7-2 and TRBJ2-2 provide the parts outside the CDR3, is GAGVSQSPSNKVTEKGKDVELRCDPISGHTALYWYRQSLGQGLEFLIYFQGNSAPDKSGLPSDRFSAERTGGSVSTLTIQRTQQEDSAVYLCASSVTRTANTGELFFGEGSRLTVL.

Many counts were recorded for this clonotype. J is TRBJ2-1 and V is TRBV7-2, with unresolved D. This CDR3 has 11 amino acids. With 5 bases removed from V and 9 bases from J, the gap between germline ends came to 8 bases. The germline gives CDR1 SGHTA, CDR2 FQGNSA. In DNA form, the CDR3 reads TGTGCCAGCAGCCGCTACGGTGAGCAGTTCTTC. Amino acid sequence: CASSRYGEQFF.

This clonotype occurred many times. The J gene is TRBJ1-3, the V gene TRBV7-2; D is perhaps TRBD1 (6 bases). CDR1 and CDR2 (germline): SGHTA, FQGNSA. This CDR3 spans 15 amino acids. V gave up 5 bases and J gave up 4 bases, with 15 bases separating them. CDR3: CASSIGSGAGNTIYF. The CDR3 DNA reads as TGTGCCAGCAGCATCGGTTCAGGGGCAGGAAACACCATATATTTT.

The chain links TRBV27 to TRBJ2-1; 10 nucleotides line up with TRBD2. CDR3 length: 15 residues. From germline, CDR1 is MNHEY and CDR2 SMNVEV (reference sequence). V was pared by 6 bases and J by 3 bases, with 5 bases of the junction left unmatched. CDR3 DNA sequence: TGTGCCAGCAGATCTCTAGCGGGGGTCTACAATGAGCAGTTCTTC. Its protein product is CASRSLAGVYNEQFF.

The sample holds a few counts of this clonotype. The chain links TRBV12-3 or TRBV12-4 to TRBJ2-7, with 7 bases matching TRBD2. With V trimmed by 1 base and J by 9 bases, 6 bases remained unmatched. The CDR3 is 13 amino acids. The CDR3 loop is CASSLEGGRGQYF. CDR3 in DNA: TGTGCCAGCAGTTTAGAGGGAGGGAGGGGGCAGTACTTC.

The J gene is TRBJ2-1, the V gene TRBV18; maybe TRBD2 (6 bases). The germline V gene encodes CDR1 KGHSH and CDR2 LQKENI. The CDR3 is 11 residues long. The ends were cut back, 4 bases at V and 8 bases at J, with 6 bases in the middle. The CDR3: CASSRDYEQFF. CDR3 DNA: TGTGCCAGCTCACGGGACTATGAGCAGTTCTTC.

This clonotype occurred many times. The CDR3 reads CASSVYSYEQYF. The CDR3 DNA reads TGTGCCAGCAGCGTATACTCCTACGAGCAGTACTTC. The chain is built from TRBV7-2 and TRBJ2-7; the D is unclear. V gave up 5 bases and J gave up 0 bases, with 5 bases separating them. The length of the CDR3 is 12 residues. CDR1 SGHTA and CDR2 FQGNSA come from the germline V gene.

There are many counts of this clonotype. The rearrangement links TRBV4-1 to TRBJ2-3; D gene uncertain. V was pared by 4 bases and J by 5 bases, with 4 bases between. The CDR3 is 11 amino acids. Germline V lookup: CDR1 MGHRA, CDR2 YSYEKL. The CDR3 reads CASSLGDTQYF. In nucleotides, the CDR3 is TGCGCCAGCAGCCTAGGAGATACGCAGTATTTT.

This clonotype was seen at least ten times. The V call is TRBV6-5, the J call TRBJ2-3; D possibly uses TRBD1 or TRBD2 (5 bases each). The V gene lost 6 bases and the J gene lost 7 bases, with 17 bases spanning the gap. CDR3 length: 14 residues. Germline V gene sequence: CDR1 MNHEY, CDR2 SVGAGI. In DNA, the CDR3 is TGTGCCAGCAGGAACGGGGCCGCCTTGAATACGCAGTATTTT. Translation: CASRNGAALNTQYF.